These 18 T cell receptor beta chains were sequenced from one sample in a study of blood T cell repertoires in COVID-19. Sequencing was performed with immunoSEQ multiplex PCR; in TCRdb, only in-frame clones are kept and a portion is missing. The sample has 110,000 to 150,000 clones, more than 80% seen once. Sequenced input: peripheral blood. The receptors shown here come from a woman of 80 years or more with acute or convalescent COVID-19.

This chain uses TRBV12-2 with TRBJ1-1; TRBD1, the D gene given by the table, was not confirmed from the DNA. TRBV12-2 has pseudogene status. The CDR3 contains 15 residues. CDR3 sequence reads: CASRFPGQMNTEAFF. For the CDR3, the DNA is TGTGCAAGTCGCTTTCCGGGACAGATGAACACTGAAGCTTTCTTT.

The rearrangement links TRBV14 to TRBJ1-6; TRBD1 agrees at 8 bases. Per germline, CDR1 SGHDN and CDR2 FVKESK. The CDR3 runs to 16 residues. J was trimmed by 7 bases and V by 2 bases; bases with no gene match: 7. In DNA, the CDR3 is TGTGCCAGCAGCCAACTAGGACAGGGACCGAATTCACCCCTCCACTTT. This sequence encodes CASSQLGQGPNSPLHF.

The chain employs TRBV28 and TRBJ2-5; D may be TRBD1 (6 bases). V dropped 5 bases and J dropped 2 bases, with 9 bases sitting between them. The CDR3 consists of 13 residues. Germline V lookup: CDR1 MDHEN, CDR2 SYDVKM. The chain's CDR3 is CASSRDTQETQYF. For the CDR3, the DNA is TGTGCCAGCAGTAGGGACACACAAGAGACCCAGTACTTC.

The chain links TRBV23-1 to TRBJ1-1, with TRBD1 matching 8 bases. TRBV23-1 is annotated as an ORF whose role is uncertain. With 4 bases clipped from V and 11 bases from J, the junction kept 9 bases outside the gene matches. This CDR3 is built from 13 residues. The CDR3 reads CASSRPGGFRAFF. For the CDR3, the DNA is TGCGCCAGCAGTCGCCCAGGGGGCTTCAGGGCTTTCTTT.

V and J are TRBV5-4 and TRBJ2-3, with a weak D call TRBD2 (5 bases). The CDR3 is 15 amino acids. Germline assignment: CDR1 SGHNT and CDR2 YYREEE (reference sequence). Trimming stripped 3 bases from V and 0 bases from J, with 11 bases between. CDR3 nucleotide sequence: TGTGCCAGCAGCTCCGGGGATTCTAGCACAGATACGCAGTATTTT. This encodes CASSSGDSSTDTQYF. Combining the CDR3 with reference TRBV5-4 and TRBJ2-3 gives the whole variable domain ETGVTQSPTHLIKTRGQQVTLRCSSQSGHNTVSWYQQALGQGPQFIFQYYREEENGRGNFPPRFSGLQFPNYSSELNVNALELDDSALYLCASSSGDSSTDTQYFGPGTRLTVL.

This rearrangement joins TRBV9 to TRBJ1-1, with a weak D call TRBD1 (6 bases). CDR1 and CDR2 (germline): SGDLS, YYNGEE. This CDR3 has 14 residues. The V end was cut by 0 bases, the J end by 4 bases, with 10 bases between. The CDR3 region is CASSVGQGITEAFF. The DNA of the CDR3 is TGTGCCAGCAGCGTAGGCCAGGGGATCACTGAAGCTTTCTTT.

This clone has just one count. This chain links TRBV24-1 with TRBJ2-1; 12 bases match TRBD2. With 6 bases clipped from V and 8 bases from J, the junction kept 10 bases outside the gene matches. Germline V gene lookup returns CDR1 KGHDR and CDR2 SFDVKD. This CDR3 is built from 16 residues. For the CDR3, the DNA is TGTGCCACCAGTCCCACTAGCGGGGGGAACGCGGATGAGCAGTTCTTC. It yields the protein CATSPTSGGNADEQFF.

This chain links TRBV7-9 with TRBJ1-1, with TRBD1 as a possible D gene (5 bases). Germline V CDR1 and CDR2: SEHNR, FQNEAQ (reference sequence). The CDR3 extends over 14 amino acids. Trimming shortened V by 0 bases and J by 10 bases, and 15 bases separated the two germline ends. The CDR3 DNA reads TGTGCCAGCAGCTTAGCGATGGGCGAAAGGGGAGCTTTCTTT. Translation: CASSLAMGERGAFF.

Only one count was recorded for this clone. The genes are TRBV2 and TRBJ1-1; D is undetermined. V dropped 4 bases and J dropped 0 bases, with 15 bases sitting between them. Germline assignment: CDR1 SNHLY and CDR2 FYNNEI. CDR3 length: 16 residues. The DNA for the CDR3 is TGTGCCAGCAGTGCTTGGTCCCGAGTGGTGAACACTGAAGCTTTCTTT. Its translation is CASSAWSRVVNTEAFF.

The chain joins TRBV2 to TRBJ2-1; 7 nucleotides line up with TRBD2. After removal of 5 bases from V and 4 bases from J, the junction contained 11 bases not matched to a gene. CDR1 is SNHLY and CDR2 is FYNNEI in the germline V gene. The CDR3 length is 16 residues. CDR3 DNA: TGTGCCAGCAGTCCCCCCATGGGGGGGGTATACAATGAGCAGTTCTTC. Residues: CASSPPMGGVYNEQFF. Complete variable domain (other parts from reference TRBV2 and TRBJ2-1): EPEVTQTPSHQVTQMGQEVILRCVPISNHLYFYWYRQILGQKVEFLVSFYNNEISEKSEIFDDQFSVERPDGSNFTLKIRSTKLEDSAMYFCASSPPMGGVYNEQFFGPGTRLTVL.

The CDR3 sequence is CASSLQGAQNTGELFF. CDR3 in DNA: TGTGCCAGCAGCCTACAGGGGGCCCAGAACACCGGGGAGCTGTTTTTT. This chain joins TRBV7-3 and TRBJ2-2, with 9 bases matching TRBD1. Germline-derived CDR1 and CDR2 are SGHTA and FQGTGA. With V trimmed by 5 bases and J by 1 base, 5 bases remained unmatched. There are 16 residues in the CDR3.

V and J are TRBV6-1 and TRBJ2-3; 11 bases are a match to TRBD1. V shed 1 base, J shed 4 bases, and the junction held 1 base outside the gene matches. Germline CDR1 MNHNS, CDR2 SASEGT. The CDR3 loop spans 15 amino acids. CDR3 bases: TGTGCCAGCAGTGAAGGGACAGGGGGCGCAGATACGCAGTATTTT. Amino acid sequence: CASSEGTGGADTQYF.

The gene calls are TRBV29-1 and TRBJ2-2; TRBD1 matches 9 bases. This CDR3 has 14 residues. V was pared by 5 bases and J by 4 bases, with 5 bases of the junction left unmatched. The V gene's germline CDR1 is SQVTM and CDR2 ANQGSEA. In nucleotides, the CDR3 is TGCAGCGTTCAGGGACAGGGTCCCACCGGGGAGCTGTTTTTT. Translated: CSVQGQGPTGELFF.

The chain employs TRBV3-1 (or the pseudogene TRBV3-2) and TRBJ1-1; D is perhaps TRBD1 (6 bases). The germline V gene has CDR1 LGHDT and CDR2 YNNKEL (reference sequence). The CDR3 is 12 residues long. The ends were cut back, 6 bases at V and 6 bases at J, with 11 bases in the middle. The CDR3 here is CASRLGQSEAFF. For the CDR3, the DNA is TGTGCCAGCAGACTAGGACAGTCTGAAGCTTTCTTT.

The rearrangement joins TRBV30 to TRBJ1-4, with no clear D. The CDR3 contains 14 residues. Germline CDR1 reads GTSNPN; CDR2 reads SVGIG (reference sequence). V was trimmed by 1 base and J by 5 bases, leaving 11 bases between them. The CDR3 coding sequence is TGTGCCTGGAGTGGTTACAGCCGGAATGAAAAACTGTTTTTT. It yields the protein CAWSGYSRNEKLFF.

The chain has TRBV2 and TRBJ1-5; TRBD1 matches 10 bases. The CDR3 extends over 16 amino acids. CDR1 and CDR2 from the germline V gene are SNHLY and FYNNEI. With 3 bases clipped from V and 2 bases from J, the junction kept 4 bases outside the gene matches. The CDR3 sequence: CASSDETGGGNQPQHF. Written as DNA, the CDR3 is TGTGCCAGCAGTGATGAGACAGGGGGCGGCAATCAGCCCCAGCATTTT. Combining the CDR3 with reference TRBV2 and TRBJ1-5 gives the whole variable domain EPEVTQTPSHQVTQMGQEVILRCVPISNHLYFYWYRQILGQKVEFLVSFYNNEISEKSEIFDDQFSVERPDGSNFTLKIRSTKLEDSAMYFCASSDETGGGNQPQHFGDGTRLSIL.

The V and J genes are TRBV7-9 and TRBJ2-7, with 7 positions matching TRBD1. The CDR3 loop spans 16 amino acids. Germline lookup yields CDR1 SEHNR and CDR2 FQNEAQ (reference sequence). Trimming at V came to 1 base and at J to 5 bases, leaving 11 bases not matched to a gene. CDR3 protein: CASSLGQGMKVDEQYF. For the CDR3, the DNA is TGTGCCAGCAGCTTAGGACAGGGAATGAAAGTGGACGAGCAGTACTTC.

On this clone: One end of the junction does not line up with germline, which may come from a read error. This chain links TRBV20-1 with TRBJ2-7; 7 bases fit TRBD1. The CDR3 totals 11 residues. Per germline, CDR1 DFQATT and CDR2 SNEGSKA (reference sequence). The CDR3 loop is CSAGDRDEQYF. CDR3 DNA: TGCAGTGCTGGAGACAGGGACGAGCAGTACTTC.